These 17 T cell receptor beta chains came from one sample sequenced in a study of blood T cell repertoires in COVID-19. Data came from immunoSEQ multiplex PCR; TCRdb stores just in-frame clones and leaves some out. The table lists roughly 100,000 clones, about three quarters of them singletons. Specimen: peripheral blood. Source of these receptors: an older woman with acute or convalescent COVID-19.

J is TRBJ2-5 and V is TRBV6-5; a weak D match, TRBD2 (7 bases). From germline, CDR1 is MNHEY and CDR2 SVGAGI. The CDR3 has 13 amino acids. Trimming pared 6 bases from V and 4 bases from J, leaving 12 bases between. CDR3 nucleotide sequence: TGTGCCAGCAGCCGGGGAGGGGGAGAGACCCAGTACTTC. This gives the protein CASSRGGGETQYF.

V usage is TRBV25-1 and J usage is TRBJ2-5; 7 nucleotides line up with TRBD1. Germline CDR1 and CDR2: MGHDK and SYGVNS. V was clipped by 3 bases and J by 5 bases; unmatched bases: 9. The CDR3 runs to 15 residues. CDR3 loop: CASSDPTGYGETQYF. CDR3 nucleotide sequence: TGTGCCAGCAGTGACCCGACAGGGTACGGGGAGACCCAGTACTTC.

CDR3 coding DNA: TGTGCCATCAGTGAGTCTCGTGCGGGGGGCGGCACAGATACGCAGTATTTT. Its translation is CAISESRAGGGTDTQYF. The chain couples TRBV10-3 to TRBJ2-3; 8 bases are a match to TRBD2. CDR3 size: 17 residues. Germline V lookup: CDR1 ENHRY, CDR2 SYGVKD. The J segment lost 1 base and the V segment lost 0 bases, leaving 6 bases of the junction unmatched.

A single count supports this clone. The chain joins TRBV19 to TRBJ1-2; TRBD1 might be the D (5 bases). Germline CDR1 LNHDA, CDR2 SQIVND (reference sequence). Trimming shortened V by 1 base and J by 4 bases, and 10 bases separated the two germline ends. The CDR3 length is 14 residues. The CDR3 loop reads CASSIGGLGYGYTF. CDR3 nucleotide sequence: TGTGCCAGTAGTATAGGGGGCCTTGGCTATGGCTACACCTTC.

V gene TRBV7-9 combines with J gene TRBJ1-2, with 12 bases matching TRBD1. The ends lost 4 bases at V and 8 bases at J; junction bases unmatched: 14. CDR3 length: 17 residues. CDR1 and CDR2 (germline): SEHNR, FQNEAQ (reference sequence). The CDR3 loop reads CASSSFGGTGGAGGYTF. The CDR3 nucleotides are TGTGCCAGCAGCTCCTTCGGAGGGACAGGGGGCGCAGGAGGCTACACCTTC.

This CDR3 reads CASSIVSDQPQHF. The CDR3, as DNA: TGTGCCAGTAGTATAGTATCAGATCAGCCCCAGCATTTT. This chain links TRBV19 with TRBJ1-5; D gene uncertain. V was clipped by 1 base and J by 5 bases, with 6 bases between them. This CDR3 spans 13 amino acids. Looked up from germline, CDR1 is LNHDA and CDR2 is SQIVND (reference sequence).

The rearrangement joins TRBV10-1 to TRBJ2-1; 12 nucleotides match TRBD1. The CDR3 has 15 amino acids. The J segment lost 8 bases and the V segment lost 2 bases, leaving 4 bases of the junction unmatched. Per the germline V gene, CDR1 is WNHNN and CDR2 is SYGVQD (reference sequence). The CDR3 sequence: CASSEGTGGGYEQFF. In DNA form, the CDR3 reads TGCGCCAGCAGTGAGGGGACAGGGGGCGGCTATGAGCAGTTCTTC.

V usage is TRBV10-3 and J usage is TRBJ2-5, with D possibly TRBD1 on 5 matching bases. Trimming removed 7 bases at V and 2 bases at J, with 8 bases between. CDR3 length: 12 amino acids. Germline-derived CDR1 and CDR2 are ENHRY and SYGVKD. CDR3 bases: TGTGCCATCAAGACAGAGCAAGAGACCCAGTACTTC. It specifies CAIKTEQETQYF.

The chain uses TRBV27 and TRBJ1-2; 8 bases line up with TRBD1. CDR3 size: 14 residues. CDR1 is MNHEY and CDR2 is SMNVEV in the germline V gene (reference sequence). Trimming removed 3 bases from V and 7 bases from J; junction bases left unmatched: 7. In DNA, the CDR3 is TGTGCCAGCAGTTTTGGGGCAGGGGGCTTTGGCTACACCTTC. This encodes CASSFGAGGFGYTF.

The chain carries TRBV2 and TRBJ1-5; 11 bases line up with TRBD1. CDR3 length: 15 amino acids. V shed 7 bases and J 7 bases; nucleotides not matched to a gene: 9. Germline V gives CDR1 SNHLY, CDR2 FYNNEI. CDR3 residues: CASTMDRGQGQPQHF. CDR3 coding DNA: TGTGCCAGCACTATGGACAGGGGGCAAGGACAGCCCCAGCATTTT.

V gene TRBV5-1 combines with J gene TRBJ2-3; 10 bases line up with TRBD2. The germline V gene encodes CDR1 SGHRS and CDR2 YFSETQ. The CDR3 loop spans 17 amino acids. Trimming removed 5 bases from V and 3 bases from J; junction bases left unmatched: 12. The CDR3 coding sequence is TGCGCCAGCAGATTTGGCTATAGCGGGGGGAGGACAGATACGCAGTATTTT. Translation gives CASRFGYSGGRTDTQYF. The full variable domain, completed using reference TRBV5-1 and TRBJ2-3, is KAGVTQTPRYLIKTRGQQVTLSCSPISGHRSVSWYQQTPGQGLQFLFEYFSETQRNKGNFPGRFSGRQFSNSRSEMNVSTLELGDSALYLCASRFGYSGGRTDTQYFGPGTRLTVL.

J is TRBJ2-3 and V is TRBV5-1, with D tentatively TRBD1 (6 bases). The CDR3 loop spans 15 amino acids. The germline gives CDR1 SGHRS, CDR2 YFSETQ. V shed 0 bases and J shed 4 bases, with 12 bases lying between them. DNA for the CDR3: TGCGCCAGCAGCTTGGCGGGGACAACCGCAGATACGCAGTATTTT. Translation gives CASSLAGTTADTQYF.

This clone was detected only a few times. The rearrangement uses TRBV28 and TRBJ1-3; 7 bases align to TRBD1. Germline trimming cut 8 bases from V and 0 bases from J; bases unmatched to any gene: 1. The CDR3 contains 13 residues. From germline, CDR1 is MDHEN and CDR2 SYDVKM. CDR3 in amino acids: CASRDSSGNTIYF. CDR3 nucleotides: TGTGCCAGCCGGGACAGCTCTGGAAACACCATATATTTT.

This chain joins TRBV27 and TRBJ2-1; 9 bases align to TRBD1. The length of the CDR3 is 14 residues. V lost 5 bases to trimming and J lost 6 bases; unmatched junction nucleotides: 5. Germline V lookup: CDR1 MNHEY, CDR2 SMNVEV (reference sequence). CDR3 amino acids: CASSPWDRVNEQFF. CDR3 coding DNA: TGTGCCAGCAGTCCTTGGGACAGGGTCAATGAGCAGTTCTTC.

This chain uses TRBV9 with TRBJ2-2, with D tentatively TRBD2 (6 bases). The CDR3 is 19 residues long. In germline, CDR1 is SGDLS, CDR2 YYNGEE. Trimming cost V 7 bases and J 6 bases, with 31 bases left between them. CDR3 in DNA: TGTGCCAGCTGCCGTGGGGGGAATGCGATTTTGGGACTCTCCGGGGAGCTGTTTTTT. Protein product: CASCRGGNAILGLSGELFF.

This chain links TRBV13 with TRBJ1-1, with D uncertain. Germline V gene lookup returns CDR1 PRHDT and CDR2 FYEKMQ (reference sequence). This CDR3 region has 15 residues. V was trimmed by 5 bases and J by 6 bases, leaving 19 bases between them. In nucleotides, the CDR3 is TGTGCCAGCAGCATGGGCCGACCTGGGTTCCCTGAAGCTTTCTTT. The encoded protein is CASSMGRPGFPEAFF. Full variable domain (missing parts from reference TRBV13 and TRBJ1-1): AAGVIQSPRHLIKEKRETATLKCYPIPRHDTVYWYQQGPGQDPQFLISFYEKMQSDKGSIPDRFSAQQFSDYHSELNMSSLELGDSALYFCASSMGRPGFPEAFFGQGTRLTVV.

This clone was counted between two and nine times. The chain has TRBV28 and TRBJ1-6; 7 bases match TRBD1. This CDR3 contains 13 residues. The germline V gene has CDR1 MDHEN and CDR2 SYDVKM. V lost 6 bases and J lost 11; bases outside the gene matches: 7. The chain's CDR3 is CASRAGGLPPLHF. The DNA for the CDR3 is TGTGCCAGCAGGGCAGGGGGTCTTCCACCCCTCCACTTT.